The sample holds one count of the clone carrying this T cell receptor (beta chain). This specimen comes from a study of blood T cell repertoires in COVID-19. Trimming cost V 6 bases and J 4 bases, with 13 bases left between them. This CDR3 spans 13 amino acids. The germline V gene encodes CDR1 MNHEY and CDR2 SVGAGI. As originally analysed: Scientists estimated how many nucleated cells there were by amplifying reference gene primers. The repertoire was sequenced with immunoSEQ multiplex PCR; TCRdb's copy has only in-frame clones and lacks some. V and J calls and clone size are as listed in that table; D and trimming were resolved from the DNA. The sample carries about 56,000 clones, roughly 78% recorded once.

Material for sequencing was peripheral blood. The rearrangement joins TRBV6-5 to TRBJ2-7; a possible D gene is TRBD1 (6 bases). This sequence was found in a woman older than 75 with acute or convalescent COVID-19. CDR3 in amino acids: CASRGTGFYEQYF. The CDR3 DNA reads TGTGCCAGCAGGGGCACAGGGTTTTACGAGCAGTACTTC.